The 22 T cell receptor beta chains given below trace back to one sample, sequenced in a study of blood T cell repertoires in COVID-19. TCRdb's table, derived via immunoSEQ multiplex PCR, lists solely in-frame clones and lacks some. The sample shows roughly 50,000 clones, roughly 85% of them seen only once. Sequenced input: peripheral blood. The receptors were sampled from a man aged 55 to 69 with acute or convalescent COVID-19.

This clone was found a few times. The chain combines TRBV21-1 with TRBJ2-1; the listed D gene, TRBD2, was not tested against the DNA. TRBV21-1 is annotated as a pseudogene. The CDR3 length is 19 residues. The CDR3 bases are TGTGCCAGCAGCAAAACAGGACTAGCGGAGTTGAGCTCCTACAATGAGCAGTTCTTC. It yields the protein CASSKTGLAELSSYNEQFF.

The CDR3 loop is CASSQDEEREIQETQYF. The CDR3 DNA reads as TGCGCCAGCAGCCAAGATGAAGAGCGGGAGATCCAAGAGACCCAGTACTTC. The V call is TRBV4-1, the J call TRBJ2-5, with 8 bases aligning to TRBD2. The CDR3 loop spans 17 amino acids. V lost 0 bases, J lost 1 base, and 7 bases stayed unmatched. In germline, CDR1 is MGHRA, CDR2 YSYEKL.

CDR3 DNA sequence: TGTGCCAGCAGCCTGGGGCGGGGGCGGTCGAATGAGCAGTTCTTC. Encoded protein: CASSLGRGRSNEQFF. The chain employs TRBV28 and TRBJ2-1, with D maybe TRBD2 (7 bases). This CDR3 has 15 amino acids. V shed 6 bases and J shed 7 bases, with 19 bases lying between them. CDR1 and CDR2 (germline): MDHEN, SYDVKM.

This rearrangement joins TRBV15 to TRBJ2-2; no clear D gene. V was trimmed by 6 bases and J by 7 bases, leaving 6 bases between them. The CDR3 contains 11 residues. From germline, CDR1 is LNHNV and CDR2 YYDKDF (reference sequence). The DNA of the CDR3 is TGTGCCACCAGTTATGTCGGGGAGCTGTTTTTT. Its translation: CATSYVGELFF.

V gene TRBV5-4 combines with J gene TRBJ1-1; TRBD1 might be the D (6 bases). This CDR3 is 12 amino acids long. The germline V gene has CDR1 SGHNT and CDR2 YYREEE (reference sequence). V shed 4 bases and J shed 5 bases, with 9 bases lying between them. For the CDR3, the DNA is TGTGCCAGCAGCCCGAGGGGGACTGAAGCTTTCTTT. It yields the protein CASSPRGTEAFF.

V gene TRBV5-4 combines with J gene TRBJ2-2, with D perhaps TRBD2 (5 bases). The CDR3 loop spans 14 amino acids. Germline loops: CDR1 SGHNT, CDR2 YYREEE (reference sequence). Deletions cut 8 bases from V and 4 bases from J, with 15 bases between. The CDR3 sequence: CASSTTLGTGELFF. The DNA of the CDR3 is TGTGCCAGTTCGACTACCCTGGGCACCGGGGAGCTGTTTTTT.

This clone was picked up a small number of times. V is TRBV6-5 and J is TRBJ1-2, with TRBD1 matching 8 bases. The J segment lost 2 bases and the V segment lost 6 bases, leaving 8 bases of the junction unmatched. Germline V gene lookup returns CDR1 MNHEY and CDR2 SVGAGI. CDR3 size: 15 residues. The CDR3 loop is CASSVRTGQNYGYTF. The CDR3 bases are TGTGCCAGCAGCGTCCGGACAGGGCAAAACTATGGCTACACCTTC.

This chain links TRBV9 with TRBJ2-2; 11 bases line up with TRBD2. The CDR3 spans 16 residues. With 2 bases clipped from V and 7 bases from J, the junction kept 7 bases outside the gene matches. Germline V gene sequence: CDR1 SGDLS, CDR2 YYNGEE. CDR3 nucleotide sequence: TGTGCCAGCAGCGTTTTTAGCGGGAGGGGTGTCGGGGAGCTGTTTTTT. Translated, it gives CASSVFSGRGVGELFF.

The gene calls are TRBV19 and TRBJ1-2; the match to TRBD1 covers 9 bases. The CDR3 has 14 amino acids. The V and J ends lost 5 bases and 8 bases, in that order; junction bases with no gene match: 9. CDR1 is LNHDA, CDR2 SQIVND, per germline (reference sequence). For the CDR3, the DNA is TGTGCCAGTAGTCCGGGGGGGACAGGGAGAGGCTACACCTTC. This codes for CASSPGGTGRGYTF.

The CDR3 loop reads CASSHYGSRRSYEQYF. Here the CDR3 DNA reads TGTGCCAGCAGCCACTACGGGTCGAGGCGGTCCTACGAGCAGTACTTC. This chain connects TRBV7-2 to TRBJ2-7; D remains unclear. V lost 5 bases to trimming and J lost 1 base, with 18 bases between them. The CDR3 runs 16 residues. Per germline, CDR1 SGHTA and CDR2 FQGNSA.

CDR3 bases: TGTGCCAGCAGCGTGGGAGGGAACTACGAGCAGTACTTC. Residues: CASSVGGNYEQYF. V usage is TRBV9 and J usage is TRBJ2-7; 7 bases agree with TRBD2. The CDR3 runs to 13 residues. Germline loops: CDR1 SGDLS, CDR2 YYNGEE. With V trimmed by 2 bases and J by 3 bases, 2 bases remained unmatched.

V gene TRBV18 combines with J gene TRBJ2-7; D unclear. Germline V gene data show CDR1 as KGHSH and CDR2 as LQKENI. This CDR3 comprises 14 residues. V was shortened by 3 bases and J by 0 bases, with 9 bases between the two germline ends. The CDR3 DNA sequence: TGTGCCAGCTCACCGATGGTCAGCTCCTACGAGCAGTACTTC. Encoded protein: CASSPMVSSYEQYF.

The DNA for the CDR3 is TGTGCCACCAGTGATACGGGAGGGAACACAGATACGCAGTATTTT. Its translation is CATSDTGGNTDTQYF. The gene calls are TRBV24-1 and TRBJ2-3; TRBD2 matches at 8 bases. CDR1 KGHDR and CDR2 SFDVKD come from the germline V gene. The CDR3 runs 15 residues. V lost 3 bases to trimming and J lost 2 bases; unmatched junction nucleotides: 3.

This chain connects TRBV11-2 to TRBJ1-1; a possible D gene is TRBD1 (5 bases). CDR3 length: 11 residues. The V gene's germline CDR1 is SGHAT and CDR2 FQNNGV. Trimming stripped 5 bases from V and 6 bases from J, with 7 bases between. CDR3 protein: CASSPGAEAFF. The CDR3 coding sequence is TGTGCCAGCAGCCCGGGGGCTGAAGCTTTCTTT.

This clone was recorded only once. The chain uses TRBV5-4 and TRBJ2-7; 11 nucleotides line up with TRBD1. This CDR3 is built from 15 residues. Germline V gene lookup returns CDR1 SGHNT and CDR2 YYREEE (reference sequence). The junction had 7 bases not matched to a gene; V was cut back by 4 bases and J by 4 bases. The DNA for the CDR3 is TGTGCCAGCAGCCGGACAGGGGGCGCCGTGTACGAGCAGTACTTC. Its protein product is CASSRTGGAVYEQYF.

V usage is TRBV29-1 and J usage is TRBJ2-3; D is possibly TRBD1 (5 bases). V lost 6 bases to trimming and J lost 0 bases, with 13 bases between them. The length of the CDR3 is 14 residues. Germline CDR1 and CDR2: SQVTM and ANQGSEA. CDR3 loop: CSVLGHASTDTQYF. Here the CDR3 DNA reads TGCAGCGTGCTTGGACATGCTAGCACAGATACGCAGTATTTT.

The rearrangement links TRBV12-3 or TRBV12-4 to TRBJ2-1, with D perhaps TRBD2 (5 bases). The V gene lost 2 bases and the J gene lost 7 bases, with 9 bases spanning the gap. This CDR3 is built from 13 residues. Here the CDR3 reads CASSLSGSNEQFF. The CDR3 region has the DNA TGTGCCAGCAGTTTATCGGGGTCGAATGAGCAGTTCTTC.

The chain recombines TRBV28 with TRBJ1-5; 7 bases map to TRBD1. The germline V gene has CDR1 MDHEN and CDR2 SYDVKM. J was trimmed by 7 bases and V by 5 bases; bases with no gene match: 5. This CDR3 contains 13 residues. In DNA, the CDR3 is TGTGCCAGCAGTAATCAGGGGGAGCAGCCCCAGCATTTT. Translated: CASSNQGEQPQHF.

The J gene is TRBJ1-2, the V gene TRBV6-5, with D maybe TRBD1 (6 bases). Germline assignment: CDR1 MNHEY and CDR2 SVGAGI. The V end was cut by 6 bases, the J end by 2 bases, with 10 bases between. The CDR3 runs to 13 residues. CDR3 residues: CASSPGQNYGYTF. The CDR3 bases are TGTGCCAGCAGCCCGGGACAAAACTATGGCTACACCTTC.

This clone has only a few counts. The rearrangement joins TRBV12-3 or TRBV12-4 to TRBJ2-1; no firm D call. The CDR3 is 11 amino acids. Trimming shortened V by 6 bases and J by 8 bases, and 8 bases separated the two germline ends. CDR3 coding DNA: TGTGCCAGCAGAGAGATTGATGAGCAGTTCTTC. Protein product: CASREIDEQFF.

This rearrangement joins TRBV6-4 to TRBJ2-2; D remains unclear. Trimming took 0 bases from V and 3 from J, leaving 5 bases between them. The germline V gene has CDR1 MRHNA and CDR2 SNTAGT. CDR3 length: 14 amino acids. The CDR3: CASSDSQDTGELFF. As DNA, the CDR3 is TGTGCCAGCAGTGACTCGCAGGACACCGGGGAGCTGTTTTTT.

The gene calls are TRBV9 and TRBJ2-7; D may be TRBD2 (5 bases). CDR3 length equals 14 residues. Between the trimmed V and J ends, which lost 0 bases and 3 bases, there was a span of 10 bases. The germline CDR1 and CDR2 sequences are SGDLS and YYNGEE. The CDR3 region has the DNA TGTGCCAGCAGCGTAGGGGGAGAGGGCTACGAGCAGTACTTC. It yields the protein CASSVGGEGYEQYF.